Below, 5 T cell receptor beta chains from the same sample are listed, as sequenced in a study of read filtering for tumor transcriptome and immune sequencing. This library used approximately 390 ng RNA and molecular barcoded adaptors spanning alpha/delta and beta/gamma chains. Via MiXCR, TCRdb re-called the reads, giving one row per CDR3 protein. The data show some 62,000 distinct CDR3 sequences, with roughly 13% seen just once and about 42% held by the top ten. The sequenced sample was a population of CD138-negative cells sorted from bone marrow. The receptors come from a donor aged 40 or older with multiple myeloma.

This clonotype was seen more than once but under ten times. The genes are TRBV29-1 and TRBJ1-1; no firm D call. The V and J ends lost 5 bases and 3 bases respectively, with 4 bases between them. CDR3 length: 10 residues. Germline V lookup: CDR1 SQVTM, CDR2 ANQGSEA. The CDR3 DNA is TGCAGCGTTTCTTACACTGAAGCTTTCTTT. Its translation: CSVSYTEAFF.

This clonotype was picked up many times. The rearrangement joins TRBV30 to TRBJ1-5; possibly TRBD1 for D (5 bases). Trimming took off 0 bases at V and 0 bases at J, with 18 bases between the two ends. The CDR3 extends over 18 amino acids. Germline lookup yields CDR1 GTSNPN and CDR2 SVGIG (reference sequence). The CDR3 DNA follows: TGTGCCTGGAGTGTACGGGGCCCAGGGCCATATAGCAATCAGCCCCAGCATTTT. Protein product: CAWSVRGPGPYSNQPQHF.

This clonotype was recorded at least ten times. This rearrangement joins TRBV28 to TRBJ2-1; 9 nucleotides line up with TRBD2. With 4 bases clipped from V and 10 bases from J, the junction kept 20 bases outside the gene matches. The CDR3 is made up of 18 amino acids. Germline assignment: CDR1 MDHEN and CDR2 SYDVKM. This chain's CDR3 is CASSSEDDGLAWKLEQFF. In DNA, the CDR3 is TGTGCCAGCAGTTCTGAGGATGACGGACTAGCGTGGAAATTGGAGCAGTTCTTC.

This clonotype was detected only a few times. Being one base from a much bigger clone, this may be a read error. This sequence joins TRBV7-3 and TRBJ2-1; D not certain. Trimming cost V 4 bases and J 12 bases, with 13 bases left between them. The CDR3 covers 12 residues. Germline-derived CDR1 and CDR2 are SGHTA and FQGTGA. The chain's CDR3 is CASSSMPGGQFF. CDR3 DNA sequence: TGTGCCAGCAGCTCCATGCCCGGTGGGCAGTTCTTC.

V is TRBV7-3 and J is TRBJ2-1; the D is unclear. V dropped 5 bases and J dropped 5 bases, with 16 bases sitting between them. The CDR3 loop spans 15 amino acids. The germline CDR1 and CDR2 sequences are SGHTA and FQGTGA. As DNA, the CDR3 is TGTGCCAGCAGCCTAGGTCGGGTCGGCAACAATGAGCAGTTCTTC. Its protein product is CASSLGRVGNNEQFF.